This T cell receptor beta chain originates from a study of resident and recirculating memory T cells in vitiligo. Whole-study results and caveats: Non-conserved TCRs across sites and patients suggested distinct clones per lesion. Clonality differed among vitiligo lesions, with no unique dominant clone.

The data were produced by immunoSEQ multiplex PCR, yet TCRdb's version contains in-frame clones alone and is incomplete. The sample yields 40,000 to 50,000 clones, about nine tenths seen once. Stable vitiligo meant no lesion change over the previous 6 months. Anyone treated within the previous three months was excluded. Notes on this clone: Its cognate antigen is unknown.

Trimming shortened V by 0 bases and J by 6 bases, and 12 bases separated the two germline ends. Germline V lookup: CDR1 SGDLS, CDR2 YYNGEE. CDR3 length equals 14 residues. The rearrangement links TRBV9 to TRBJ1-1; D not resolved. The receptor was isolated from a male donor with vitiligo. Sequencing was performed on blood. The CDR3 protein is CASSVDWYISEAFF. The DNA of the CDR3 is TGTGCCAGCAGCGTAGATTGGTACATTTCTGAAGCTTTCTTT.